The 24 T cell receptor beta chains reported below all come from one sample, sequenced in a study of patients and donors after allogeneic stem cell transplantation. MiXCR was run by TCRdb on the RT-PCR reads, yielding one entry per CDR3 protein. Counted here are roughly 230,000 distinct CDR3 sequences, 13% to 15% occurring once; the ten biggest clones make up approximately 10%. Sequencing was carried out using blood, either unsorted or a sorted T cell fraction (not recorded which). The receptor set was obtained from a human donor who was either an allogeneic HSCT recipient or a stem cell or donor lymphocyte infusion donor (not recorded which). It is not recorded whose cells these are; they may come from a transplant donor.

The chain recombines TRBV9 with TRBJ2-2, with 8 bases identical to TRBD1. V was clipped by 4 bases and J by 4 bases; unmatched bases: 9. From germline, CDR1 is SGDLS and CDR2 YYNGEE. The CDR3 consists of 16 residues. CDR3 residues: CASSTRTGSRTGELFF. The DNA of the CDR3 is TGTGCCAGCAGCACCCGGACAGGGTCGCGCACCGGGGAGCTGTTTTTT.

This rearrangement joins TRBV12-3 or TRBV12-4 to TRBJ1-2; the D gene is possibly TRBD1 (5 bases). The CDR3 is 14 amino acids. V lost 6 bases to trimming and J lost 4 bases, with 15 bases between them. The DNA of the CDR3 is TGTGCCAGCAGGGGGTCGTGGGGGTCCTATGGCTACACCTTC. Translating it yields CASRGSWGSYGYTF.

This clonotype was counted between two and nine times. The V call is TRBV5-1, the J call TRBJ2-5, with 7 bases aligning to TRBD2. Germline assignment: CDR1 SGHRS and CDR2 YFSETQ. The CDR3 extends over 15 amino acids. V shed 6 bases and J 2 bases; nucleotides not matched to a gene: 10. The CDR3 sequence is CASKNPASGQETQYF. The CDR3 DNA is TGCGCCAGCAAAAATCCAGCTAGCGGACAAGAGACCCAGTACTTC. Based on the CDR3 plus reference TRBV5-1 and TRBJ2-5, the full variable domain is KAGVTQTPRYLIKTRGQQVTLSCSPISGHRSVSWYQQTPGQGLQFLFEYFSETQRNKGNFPGRFSGRQFSNSRSEMNVSTLELGDSALYLCASKNPASGQETQYFGPGTRLLVL.

This clonotype was observed a handful of times. The chain uses TRBV9 and TRBJ2-1, with 8 nucleotides matching TRBD1. The CDR3 is 15 residues long. Per germline, CDR1 SGDLS and CDR2 YYNGEE. Trimming removed 0 bases from V and 6 bases from J; junction bases left unmatched: 5. CDR3 amino acids: CASSVGTGPLNEQFF. For the CDR3, the DNA is TGTGCCAGCAGCGTAGGGACAGGGCCCCTCAATGAGCAGTTCTTC.

This clonotype was counted between two and nine times. The V gene is TRBV11-2, the J gene TRBJ2-3; 7 bases match TRBD2. Germline values: CDR1 SGHAT, CDR2 FQNNGV. The CDR3 spans 16 residues. J was trimmed by 0 bases and V by 6 bases; bases with no gene match: 9. CDR3: CASSLGTTASTDTQYF. In DNA, the CDR3 is TGTGCCAGCAGTCTCGGGACTACCGCTAGCACAGATACGCAGTATTTT. The whole variable domain, filled in from reference TRBV11-2 and TRBJ2-3, reads EAGVAQSPRYKIIEKRQSVAFWCNPISGHATLYWYQQILGQGPKLLIQFQNNGVVDDSQLPKDRFSAERLKGVDSTLKIQPAKLEDSAVYLCASSLGTTASTDTQYFGPGTRLTVL.

This sequence joins TRBV20-1 and TRBJ1-1; no definite D call. Trimming stripped 5 bases from V and 3 bases from J, with 7 bases between. CDR3 size: 11 residues. The germline V gene has CDR1 DFQATT and CDR2 SNEGSKA (reference sequence). The CDR3 DNA follows: TGCAGTGCTGGCTCTTACACTGAAGCTTTCTTT. It yields the protein CSAGSYTEAFF.

The chain uses TRBV9 and TRBJ1-1; weak D call: TRBD1 (6 bases). Looked up from germline, CDR1 is SGDLS and CDR2 is YYNGEE. This CDR3 region has 17 residues. V was clipped by 0 bases and J by 0 bases, with 15 bases between them. As DNA, the CDR3 is TGTGCCAGCAGCGTAGCACCCCAGGGACAACTGAACACTGAAGCTTTCTTT. The encoded protein is CASSVAPQGQLNTEAFF.

This clonotype occurred a few times. The chain joins TRBV29-1 to TRBJ1-6, with a possible D match to TRBD1 (6 bases). This CDR3 is built from 13 residues. Germline values: CDR1 SQVTM, CDR2 ANQGSEA. The ends were cut back, 4 bases at V and 10 bases at J, with 14 bases in the middle. CDR3 region: CSVAVKGGSPLHF. CDR3 coding DNA: TGCAGCGTTGCGGTGAAGGGGGGCTCACCCCTCCACTTT.

In DNA form, the CDR3 reads TGTGCCATCAGTGAAGGGGCAGACTCTGGAAACACCATATATTTT. Translating gives CAISEGADSGNTIYF. The chain employs TRBV10-3 and TRBJ1-3; D is possibly TRBD1 (5 bases). From germline, CDR1 is ENHRY and CDR2 SYGVKD. The CDR3 extends over 15 amino acids. V lost 3 bases and J 0 bases, leaving 9 bases between the germline ends.

This clonotype appeared a few times. Mismatch with germline at one junction end may stem from a read error. This chain links TRBV27 with TRBJ1-1; D is perhaps TRBD1 (6 bases). The CDR3 consists of 12 residues. Germline V CDR1 and CDR2: MNHEY, SMNVEV (reference sequence). The CDR3 nucleotides read TGTGCCAGCAGCCCTGGACAGCGCCGTATCTTGTTT. Its translation is CASSPGQRRILF.

This clonotype was seen repeatedly, ten times or more. V is TRBV5-1 and J is TRBJ1-1; D might be TRBD1 (5 bases). CDR3 size: 14 residues. CDR1 and CDR2 (germline): SGHRS, YFSETQ. V was clipped by 4 bases and J by 0 bases, with 10 bases between them. CDR3 protein: CASSPDRLNTEAFF. The CDR3 DNA follows: TGCGCCAGCAGCCCAGACAGACTGAACACTGAAGCTTTCTTT. The full variable domain, with the rest looked up from reference TRBV5-1 and TRBJ1-1, is KAGVTQTPRYLIKTRGQQVTLSCSPISGHRSVSWYQQTPGQGLQFLFEYFSETQRNKGNFPGRFSGRQFSNSRSEMNVSTLELGDSALYLCASSPDRLNTEAFFGQGTRLTVV.

This clonotype was detected many times. The chain recombines TRBV5-6 with TRBJ2-4, with a tentative D call TRBD2 (5 bases). The CDR3 extends over 13 amino acids. Per the germline V gene, CDR1 is SGHDT and CDR2 is YYEEEE. V lost 3 bases to trimming and J lost 7 bases, with 11 bases between them. The CDR3 nucleotides read TGTGCCAGCAGCTCAGGACTGATGAACATTCAGTACTTC. Translated: CASSSGLMNIQYF. Using reference TRBV5-6 and TRBJ2-4 for the parts outside the CDR3, the full variable domain is DAGVTQSPTHLIKTRGQQVTLRCSPKSGHDTVSWYQQALGQGPQFIFQYYEEEERQRGNFPDRFSGHQFPNYSSELNVNALLLGDSALYLCASSSGLMNIQYFGAGTRLSVL.

This clonotype was counted a few times. V and J are TRBV3-1 and TRBJ2-2; 11 bases fit TRBD2. The CDR3 runs to 16 residues. The germline V gene has CDR1 LGHDT and CDR2 YNNKEL (reference sequence). With V trimmed by 5 bases and J by 4 bases, 6 bases remained unmatched. CDR3: CASSGVAGGATGELFF. The CDR3 DNA follows: TGTGCCAGCAGCGGTGTAGCGGGAGGGGCCACCGGGGAGCTGTTTTTT.

This clonotype was recorded a few times. For the CDR3, the DNA is TGTGCCAGCAGCGCGACCCGGGGTGCCAACGTCCTGACTTTC. Translation: CASSATRGANVLTF. The rearrangement links TRBV9 to TRBJ2-6, with D possibly TRBD2 on 5 matching bases. The CDR3 consists of 14 residues. V lost 3 bases and J lost 7, with 11 bases in between. The germline CDR1 and CDR2 sequences are SGDLS and YYNGEE.

J is TRBJ2-5 and V is TRBV11-2; perhaps D is TRBD1 or TRBD2 (5 bases each). The CDR3 covers 15 residues. Trimming removed 5 bases at V and 2 bases at J, with 15 bases between. The V gene's germline CDR1 is SGHAT and CDR2 FQNNGV. The CDR3 region is CASSPLWGKQETQYF. The CDR3 DNA is TGTGCCAGCAGCCCCCTATGGGGGAAACAAGAGACCCAGTACTTC. The full variable domain, its missing parts supplied by reference TRBV11-2 and TRBJ2-5, is EAGVAQSPRYKIIEKRQSVAFWCNPISGHATLYWYQQILGQGPKLLIQFQNNGVVDDSQLPKDRFSAERLKGVDSTLKIQPAKLEDSAVYLCASSPLWGKQETQYFGPGTRLLVL.

This clonotype came up many times. The rearrangement joins TRBV5-6 to TRBJ2-7, with 7 positions matching TRBD2. This CDR3 is 14 amino acids long. The V segment lost 4 bases and the J segment 2 bases; nucleotides outside the gene matches: 6. CDR1 SGHDT and CDR2 YYEEEE come from the germline V gene. In nucleotides, the CDR3 is TGTGCCAGCAGCCCACTAGCGAGACCCTACGAGCAGTACTTC. It specifies CASSPLARPYEQYF.

This clonotype was seen a few times. This sequence joins TRBV6-1 and TRBJ1-5; D remains ambiguous. V lost 7 bases and J lost 2, with 15 bases in between. Germline V gives CDR1 MNHNS, CDR2 SASEGT. The CDR3 is 15 amino acids. The CDR3 protein is CASKEGGLGNQPQHF. In nucleotides, the CDR3 is TGTGCCAGCAAGGAGGGAGGGTTGGGCAATCAGCCCCAGCATTTT.

There are many counts of this clonotype. The rearrangement uses TRBV12-3 or TRBV12-4 and TRBJ1-1; the match to TRBD1 covers 7 bases. Trimming took 6 bases from V and 7 from J; bases not matched to a gene: 2. The CDR3 extends over 11 amino acids. CDR3 nucleotides: TGTGCCAGCAGACACAGGGGTGAAGCTTTCTTT. Amino acid sequence: CASRHRGEAFF.

The chain combines TRBV7-9 with TRBJ2-3; 16 bases are shared with TRBD2. This CDR3 spans 16 amino acids. V was clipped by 5 bases and J by 8 bases; unmatched bases: 7. The germline gives CDR1 SEHNR, CDR2 FQNEAQ (reference sequence). DNA of the CDR3: TGTGCCAGCAGCACAACGGGACTAGCGGGAGGGGTTACGCAGTATTTT. Translation gives CASSTTGLAGGVTQYF.

This clonotype appeared a few times. The genes are TRBV3-1 and TRBJ2-3, with TRBD2 identical over 10 bases. The V and J ends lost 4 bases and 4 bases, in that order; junction bases with no gene match: 5. This CDR3 comprises 15 residues. Germline loops: CDR1 LGHDT, CDR2 YNNKEL (reference sequence). The CDR3 is CASSPSGSPADTQYF. CDR3 nucleotide sequence: TGTGCCAGCAGCCCTAGCGGGAGTCCCGCAGATACGCAGTATTTT.

This clonotype was observed a handful of times. The chain combines TRBV2 with TRBJ2-1, with 9 bases that match TRBD2. The ends lost 8 bases at V and 2 bases at J; junction bases unmatched: 7. The germline V gene has CDR1 SNHLY and CDR2 FYNNEI. This CDR3 is 15 amino acids long. As DNA, the CDR3 is TGTGCCAGCGGAGGGGCGGGGGGGCCCTACAATGAGCAGTTCTTC. Protein: CASGGAGGPYNEQFF.

The chain recombines TRBV27 with TRBJ1-2, with D perhaps TRBD1 (5 bases). The V gene lost 5 bases and the J gene lost 8 bases, with 15 bases spanning the gap. The CDR3 has 13 residues. Germline V CDR1 and CDR2: MNHEY, SMNVEV (reference sequence). Here the CDR3 DNA reads TGTGCCAGCAGTCGCCGGGACGGCCGGGGCTACACCTTC. It yields the protein CASSRRDGRGYTF.

This chain joins TRBV30 and TRBJ2-7, with D perhaps matching TRBD2 (5 bases). V was shortened by 5 bases and J by 1 base, with 9 bases between the two germline ends. The CDR3 covers 12 residues. Germline CDR1 and CDR2: GTSNPN and SVGIG (reference sequence). CDR3: CAWARGSYEQYF. CDR3 DNA: TGTGCCTGGGCGAGAGGGTCCTACGAGCAGTACTTC. The full variable domain, with the rest looked up from reference TRBV30 and TRBJ2-7, is SQTIHQWPATLVQPVGSPLSLECTVEGTSNPNLYWYRQAAGRGLQLLFYSVGIGQISSEVPQNLSASRPQDRQFILSSKKLLLSDSGFYLCAWARGSYEQYFGPGTRLTVT.

The table lists this clonotype with many counts. This is likely a read error, given that the CDR3 carries no conserved phenylalanine or tryptophan at its end. It is unclear where the CDR3 begins or ends on the DNA, so no DNA is shown, and the CDR3 is as TCRdb lists it. The chain is built from TRBV6-1 and TRBJ1-1. The V gene's germline CDR1 is MNHNS and CDR2 SASEGT. The CDR3 is 10 residues long, counting both termini. CDR3 in amino acids: CASSETSPTV.